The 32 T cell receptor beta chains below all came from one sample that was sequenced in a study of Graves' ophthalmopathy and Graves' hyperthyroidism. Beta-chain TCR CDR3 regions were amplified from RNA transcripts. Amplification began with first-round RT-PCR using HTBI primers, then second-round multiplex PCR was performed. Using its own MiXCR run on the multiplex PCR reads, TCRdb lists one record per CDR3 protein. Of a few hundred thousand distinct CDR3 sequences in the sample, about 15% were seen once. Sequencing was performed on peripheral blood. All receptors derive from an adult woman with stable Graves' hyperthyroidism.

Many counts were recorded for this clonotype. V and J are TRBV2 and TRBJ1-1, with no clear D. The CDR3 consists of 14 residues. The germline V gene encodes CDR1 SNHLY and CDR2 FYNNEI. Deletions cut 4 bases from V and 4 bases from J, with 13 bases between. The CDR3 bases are TGTGCCAGCAGTGCCGACGGCCTGGGCACTGAAGCTTTCTTT. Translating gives CASSADGLGTEAFF.

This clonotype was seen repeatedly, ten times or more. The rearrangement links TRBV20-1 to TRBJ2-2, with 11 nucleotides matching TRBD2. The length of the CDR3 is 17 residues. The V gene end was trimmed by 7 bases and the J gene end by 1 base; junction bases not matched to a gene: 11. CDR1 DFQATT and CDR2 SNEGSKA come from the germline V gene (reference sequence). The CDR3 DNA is TGCAGTGGGGCGACTAGCGGGAACATCATGAACACCGGGGAGCTGTTTTTT. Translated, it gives CSGATSGNIMNTGELFF.

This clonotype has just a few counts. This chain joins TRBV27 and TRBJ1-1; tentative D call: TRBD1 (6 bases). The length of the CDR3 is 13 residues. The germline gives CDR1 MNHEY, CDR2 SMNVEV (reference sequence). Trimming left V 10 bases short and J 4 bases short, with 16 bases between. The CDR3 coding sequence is TGTGCCACCGGTGGGGGGGGGGCCACTGAAGCTTTCTTT. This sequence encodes CATGGGGATEAFF.

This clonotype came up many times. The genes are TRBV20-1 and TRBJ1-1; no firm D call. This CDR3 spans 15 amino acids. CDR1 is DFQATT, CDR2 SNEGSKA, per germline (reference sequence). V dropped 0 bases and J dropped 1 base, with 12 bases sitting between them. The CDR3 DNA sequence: TGCAGTGCTAGAGATCCCTTCTATGGGAACACTGAAGCTTTCTTT. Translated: CSARDPFYGNTEAFF.

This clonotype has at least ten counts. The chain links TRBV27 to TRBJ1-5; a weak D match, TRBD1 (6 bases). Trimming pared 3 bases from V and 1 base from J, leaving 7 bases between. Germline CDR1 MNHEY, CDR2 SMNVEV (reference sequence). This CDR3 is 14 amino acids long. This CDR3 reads CASSFGTSNQPQHF. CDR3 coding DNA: TGTGCCAGCAGTTTTGGGACAAGCAATCAGCCCCAGCATTTT.

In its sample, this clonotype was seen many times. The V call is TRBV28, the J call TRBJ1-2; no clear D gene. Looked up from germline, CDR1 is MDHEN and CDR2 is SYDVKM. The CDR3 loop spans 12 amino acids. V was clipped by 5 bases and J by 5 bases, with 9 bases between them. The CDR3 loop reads CASSIRAYGYTF. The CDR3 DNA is TGTGCCAGCAGTATCCGGGCTTATGGCTACACCTTC.

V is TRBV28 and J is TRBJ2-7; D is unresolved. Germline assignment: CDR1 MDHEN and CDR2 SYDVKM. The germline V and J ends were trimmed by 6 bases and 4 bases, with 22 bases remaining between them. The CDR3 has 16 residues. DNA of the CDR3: TGTGCCAGCAGCCCGGCCCCGGCCCCATCTCTTTACGAGCAGTACTTC. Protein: CASSPAPAPSLYEQYF.

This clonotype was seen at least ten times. In DNA, the CDR3 is TGTGCCAGCAGCTCCGGGACAGGGTCCTACGAGCAGTACTTC. Translating gives CASSSGTGSYEQYF. The rearrangement joins TRBV11-2 to TRBJ2-7; 9 bases fit TRBD1. V shed 4 bases and J 1 base; nucleotides not matched to a gene: 2. The CDR3 is 14 amino acids. The germline CDR1 and CDR2 sequences are SGHAT and FQNNGV.

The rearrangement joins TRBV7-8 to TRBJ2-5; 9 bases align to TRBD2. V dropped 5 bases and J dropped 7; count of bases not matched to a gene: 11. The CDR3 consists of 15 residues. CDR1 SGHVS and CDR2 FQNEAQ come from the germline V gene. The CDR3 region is CASSPLAGEIGTQYF. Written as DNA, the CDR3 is TGTGCCAGCAGCCCATTAGCGGGGGAGATTGGGACCCAGTACTTC.

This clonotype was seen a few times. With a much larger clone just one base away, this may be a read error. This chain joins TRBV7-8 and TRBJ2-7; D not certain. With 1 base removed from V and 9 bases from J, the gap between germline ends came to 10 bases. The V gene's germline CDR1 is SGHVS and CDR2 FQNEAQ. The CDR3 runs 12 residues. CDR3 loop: CASSLVYHGQYF. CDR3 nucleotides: TGTGCCAGCAGCTTAGTATACCACGGGCAGTACTTC.

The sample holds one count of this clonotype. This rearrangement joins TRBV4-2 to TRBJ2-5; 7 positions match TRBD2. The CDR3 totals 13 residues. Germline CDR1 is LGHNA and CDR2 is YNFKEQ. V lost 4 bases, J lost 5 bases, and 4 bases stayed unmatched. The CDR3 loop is CASSRVGRETQYF. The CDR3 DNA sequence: TGTGCCAGCAGCCGAGTCGGGAGGGAGACCCAGTACTTC.

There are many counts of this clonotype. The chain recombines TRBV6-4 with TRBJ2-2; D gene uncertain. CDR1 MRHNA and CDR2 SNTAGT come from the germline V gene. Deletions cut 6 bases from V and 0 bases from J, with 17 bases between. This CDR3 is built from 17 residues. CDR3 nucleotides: TGTGCCAGCAGGGGAAGTCGAGATTTTGCGAACACCGGGGAGCTGTTTTTT. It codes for CASRGSRDFANTGELFF.

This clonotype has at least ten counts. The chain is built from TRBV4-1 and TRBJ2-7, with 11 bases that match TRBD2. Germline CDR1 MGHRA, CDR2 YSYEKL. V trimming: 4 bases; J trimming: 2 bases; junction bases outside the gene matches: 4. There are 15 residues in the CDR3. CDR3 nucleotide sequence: TGCGCCAGCAGCCCACGACTAGCGGGAACCTACGAGCAGTACTTC. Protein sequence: CASSPRLAGTYEQYF.

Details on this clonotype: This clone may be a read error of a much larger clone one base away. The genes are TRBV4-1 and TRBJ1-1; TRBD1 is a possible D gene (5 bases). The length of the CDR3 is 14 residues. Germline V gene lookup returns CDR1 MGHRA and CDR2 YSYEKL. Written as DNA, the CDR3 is TGCGCCAGCAGCCAAGACCAAGACAGTCCTGAAGCTTGCTTT. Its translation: CASSQDQDSPEACF.

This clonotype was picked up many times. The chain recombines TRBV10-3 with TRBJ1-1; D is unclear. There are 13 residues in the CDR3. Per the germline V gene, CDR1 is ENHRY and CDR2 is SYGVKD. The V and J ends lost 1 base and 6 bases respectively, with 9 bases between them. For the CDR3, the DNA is TGTGCCATCAGTGAGTTTAAGAGTTCTGAAGCTTTCTTT. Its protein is CAISEFKSSEAFF.

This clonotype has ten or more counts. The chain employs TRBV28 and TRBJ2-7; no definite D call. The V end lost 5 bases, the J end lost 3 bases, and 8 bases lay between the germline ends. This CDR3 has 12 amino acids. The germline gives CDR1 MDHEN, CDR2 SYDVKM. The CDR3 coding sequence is TGTGCCAGCAGTCAAAGCCTCTACGAGCAGTACTTC. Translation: CASSQSLYEQYF.

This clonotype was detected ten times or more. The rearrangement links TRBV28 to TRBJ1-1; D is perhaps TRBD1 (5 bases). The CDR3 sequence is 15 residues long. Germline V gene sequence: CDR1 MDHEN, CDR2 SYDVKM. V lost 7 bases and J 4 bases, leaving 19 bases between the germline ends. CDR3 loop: CASTLGWEGSTEAFF. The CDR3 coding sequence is TGTGCCAGCACCCTCGGTTGGGAGGGGAGCACTGAAGCTTTCTTT.

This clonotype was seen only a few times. CDR3 nucleotide sequence: TGTGCCAGCAGCTTAGGGACCCGGGACAGGGACACTGAAGCTTTCTTT. It specifies CASSLGTRDRDTEAFF. The V gene is TRBV11-2, the J gene TRBJ1-1; 9 bases align to TRBD1. Germline V gene lookup returns CDR1 SGHAT and CDR2 FQNNGV. The J segment lost 3 bases and the V segment lost 1 base, leaving 6 bases of the junction unmatched. The CDR3 length is 16 residues.

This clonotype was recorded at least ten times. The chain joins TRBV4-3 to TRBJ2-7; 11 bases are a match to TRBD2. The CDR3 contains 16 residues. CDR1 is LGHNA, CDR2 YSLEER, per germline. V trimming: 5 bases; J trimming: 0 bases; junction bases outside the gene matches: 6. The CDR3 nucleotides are TGCGCCAGCAGCTATACTAGCGGGAGTTCCTCCTACGAGCAGTACTTC. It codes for CASSYTSGSSSYEQYF.

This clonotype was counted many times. CDR3: CASSQRGWSGANVLTF. In DNA form, the CDR3 reads TGTGCCAGCAGCCAAAGGGGCTGGTCTGGGGCCAACGTCCTGACTTTC. The rearrangement uses TRBV5-6 and TRBJ2-6, with D tentatively TRBD1 (5 bases). The ends were cut back, 4 bases at V and 1 base at J, with 12 bases in the middle. The CDR3 extends over 16 amino acids. CDR1 is SGHDT, CDR2 YYEEEE, per germline. Full variable domain (outside the CDR3, taken from reference TRBV5-6 and TRBJ2-6): DAGVTQSPTHLIKTRGQQVTLRCSPKSGHDTVSWYQQALGQGPQFIFQYYEEEERQRGNFPDRFSGHQFPNYSSELNVNALLLGDSALYLCASSQRGWSGANVLTFGAGSRLTVL.

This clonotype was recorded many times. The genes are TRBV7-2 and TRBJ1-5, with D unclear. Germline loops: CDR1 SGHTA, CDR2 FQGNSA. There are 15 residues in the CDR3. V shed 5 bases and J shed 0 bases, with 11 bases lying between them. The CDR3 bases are TGTGCCAGCAGCGAACCGGGGAATAGCAATCAGCCCCAGCATTTT. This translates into CASSEPGNSNQPQHF.

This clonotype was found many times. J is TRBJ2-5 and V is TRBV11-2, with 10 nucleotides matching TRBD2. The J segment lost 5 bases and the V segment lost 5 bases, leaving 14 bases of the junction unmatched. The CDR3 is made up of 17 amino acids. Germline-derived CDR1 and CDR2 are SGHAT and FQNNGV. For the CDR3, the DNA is TGTGCCAGCAGCAAACCCCGCGCGGGACTAGCGCCGGAGACCCAGTACTTC. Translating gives CASSKPRAGLAPETQYF.

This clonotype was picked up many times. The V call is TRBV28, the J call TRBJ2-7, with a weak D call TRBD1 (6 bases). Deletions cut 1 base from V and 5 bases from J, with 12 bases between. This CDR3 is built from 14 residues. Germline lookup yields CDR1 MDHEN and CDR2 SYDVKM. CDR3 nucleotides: TGTGCCAGCAGTTTATTTCAGGGGCGGCACGAGCAGTACTTC. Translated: CASSLFQGRHEQYF.

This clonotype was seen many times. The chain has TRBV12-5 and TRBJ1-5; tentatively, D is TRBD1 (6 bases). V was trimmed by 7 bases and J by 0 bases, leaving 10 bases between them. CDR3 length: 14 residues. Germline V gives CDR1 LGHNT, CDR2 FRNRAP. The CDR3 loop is CASVGAYSNQPQHF. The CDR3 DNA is TGTGCTAGTGTGGGGGCTTATAGCAATCAGCCCCAGCATTTT.

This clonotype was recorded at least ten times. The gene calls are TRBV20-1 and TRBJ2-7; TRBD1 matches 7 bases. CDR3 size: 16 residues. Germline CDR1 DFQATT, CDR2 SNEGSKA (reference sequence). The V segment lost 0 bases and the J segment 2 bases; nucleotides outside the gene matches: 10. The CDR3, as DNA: TGCAGTGCTAGAGACCGACAGGGAATTGGGACCTACGAGCAGTACTTC. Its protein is CSARDRQGIGTYEQYF.

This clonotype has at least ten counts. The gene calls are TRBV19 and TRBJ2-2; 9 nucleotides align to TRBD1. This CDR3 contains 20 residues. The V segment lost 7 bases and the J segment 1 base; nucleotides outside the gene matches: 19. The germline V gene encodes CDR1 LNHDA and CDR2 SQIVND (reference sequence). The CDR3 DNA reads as TGTGCCAGTACTGATGGAGGACAGGGGTTACCTGAAGTGAACACCGGGGAGCTGTTTTTT. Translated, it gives CASTDGGQGLPEVNTGELFF.

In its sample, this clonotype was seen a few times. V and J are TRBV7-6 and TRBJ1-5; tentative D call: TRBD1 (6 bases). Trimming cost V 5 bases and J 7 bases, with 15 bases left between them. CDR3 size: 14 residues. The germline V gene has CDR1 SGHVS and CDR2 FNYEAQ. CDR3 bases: TGTGCCAGCAGCGCAGGGGCTGGGTTACAGCCCCAGCATTTT. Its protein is CASSAGAGLQPQHF.

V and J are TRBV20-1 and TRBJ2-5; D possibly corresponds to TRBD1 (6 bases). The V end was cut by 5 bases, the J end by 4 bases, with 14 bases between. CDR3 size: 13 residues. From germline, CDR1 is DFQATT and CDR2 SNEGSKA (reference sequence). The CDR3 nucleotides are TGCAGTGCTCAGGGGCGGAATGCAGAGACCCAGTACTTC. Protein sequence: CSAQGRNAETQYF.

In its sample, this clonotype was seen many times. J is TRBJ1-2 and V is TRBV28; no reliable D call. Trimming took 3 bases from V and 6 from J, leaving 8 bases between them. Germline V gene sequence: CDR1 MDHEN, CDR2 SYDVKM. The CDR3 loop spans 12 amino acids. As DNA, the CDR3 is TGTGCCAGCAGTTTCGGCCCAGATGGCTACACCTTC. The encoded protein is CASSFGPDGYTF.

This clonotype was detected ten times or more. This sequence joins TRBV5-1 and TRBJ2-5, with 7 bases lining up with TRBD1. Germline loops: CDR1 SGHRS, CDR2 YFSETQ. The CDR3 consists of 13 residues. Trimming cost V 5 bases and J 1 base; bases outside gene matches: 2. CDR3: CASRTGFQETQYF. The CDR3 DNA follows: TGCGCCAGCAGGACAGGGTTCCAAGAGACCCAGTACTTC.

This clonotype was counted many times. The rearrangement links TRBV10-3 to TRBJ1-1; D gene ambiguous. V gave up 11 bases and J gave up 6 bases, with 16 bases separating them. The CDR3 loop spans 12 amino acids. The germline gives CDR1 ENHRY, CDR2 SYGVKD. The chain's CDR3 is CAAGVGRSEAFF. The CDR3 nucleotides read TGTGCCGCCGGGGTGGGCAGGTCTGAAGCTTTCTTT.

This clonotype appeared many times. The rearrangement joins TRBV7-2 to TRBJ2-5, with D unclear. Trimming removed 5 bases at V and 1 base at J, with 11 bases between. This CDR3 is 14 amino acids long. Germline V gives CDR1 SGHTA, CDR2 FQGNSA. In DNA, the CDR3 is TGTGCCAGCAGCCCAGATTTTTCCCAAGAGACCCAGTACTTC. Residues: CASSPDFSQETQYF.